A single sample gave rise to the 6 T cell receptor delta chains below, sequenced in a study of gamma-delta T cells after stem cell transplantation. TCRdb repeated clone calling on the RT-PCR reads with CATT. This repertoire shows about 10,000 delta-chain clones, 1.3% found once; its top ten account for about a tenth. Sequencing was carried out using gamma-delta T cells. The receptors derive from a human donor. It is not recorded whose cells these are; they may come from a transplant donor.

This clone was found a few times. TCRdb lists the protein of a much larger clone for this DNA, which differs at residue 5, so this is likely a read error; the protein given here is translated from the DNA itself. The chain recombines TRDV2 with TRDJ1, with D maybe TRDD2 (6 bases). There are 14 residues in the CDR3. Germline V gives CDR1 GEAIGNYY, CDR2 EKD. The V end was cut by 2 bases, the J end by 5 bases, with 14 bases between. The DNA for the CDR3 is TGTGCCTGTGACATACTCCTACAGCAGGATAAACTCATCTTT. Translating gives CACDILLQQDKLIF.

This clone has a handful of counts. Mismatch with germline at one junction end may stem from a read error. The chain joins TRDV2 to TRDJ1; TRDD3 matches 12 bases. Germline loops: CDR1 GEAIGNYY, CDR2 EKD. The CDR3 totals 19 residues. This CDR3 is CACGTLLGDTRGNTDKLIF. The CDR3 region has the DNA TGTGCCTGTGGCACCCTGCTGGGGGATACGCGGGGGAACACCGATAAACTCATCTTT.

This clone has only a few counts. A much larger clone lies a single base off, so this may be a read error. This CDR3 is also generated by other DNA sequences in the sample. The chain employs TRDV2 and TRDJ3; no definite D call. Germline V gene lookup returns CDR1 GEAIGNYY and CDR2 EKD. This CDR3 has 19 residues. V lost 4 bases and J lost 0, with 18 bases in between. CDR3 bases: TGTGCCTGTGATGCAAGTGGAGGACCCAGCTCCTGGGACACCCGACAGATGTTTTTC. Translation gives CACDASGGPSSWDTRQMFF.

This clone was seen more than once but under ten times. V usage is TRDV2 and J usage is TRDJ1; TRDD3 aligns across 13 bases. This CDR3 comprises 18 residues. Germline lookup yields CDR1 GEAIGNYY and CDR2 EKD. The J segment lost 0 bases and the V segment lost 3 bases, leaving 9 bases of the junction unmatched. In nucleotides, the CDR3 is TGTGCCTGTGACGACGTACTGGGGGATACGGCCTACACCGATAAACTCATCTTT. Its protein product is CACDDVLGDTAYTDKLIF.

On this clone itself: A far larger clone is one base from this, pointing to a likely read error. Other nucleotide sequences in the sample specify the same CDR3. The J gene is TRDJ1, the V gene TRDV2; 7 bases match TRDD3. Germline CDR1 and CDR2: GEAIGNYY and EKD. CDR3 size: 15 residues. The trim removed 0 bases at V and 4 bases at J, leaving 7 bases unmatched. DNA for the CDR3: TGTGCCTGTGACACCGTCGGGGGATCCTTCGATAAACTCATCTTT. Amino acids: CACDTVGGSFDKLIF.

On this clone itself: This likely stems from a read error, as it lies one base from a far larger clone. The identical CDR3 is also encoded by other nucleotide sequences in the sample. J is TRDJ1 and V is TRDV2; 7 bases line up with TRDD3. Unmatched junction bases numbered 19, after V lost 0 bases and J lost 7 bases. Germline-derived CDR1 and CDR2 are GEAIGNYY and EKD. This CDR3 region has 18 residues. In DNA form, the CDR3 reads TGTGCCTGTGACACCGTTTTCTCTGATCCTGGGGATAAAAGTAAACTCATCTTT. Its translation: CACDTVFSDPGDKSKLIF.